This TCR beta chain was recorded in a study of regulatory and conventional T cells in RAG deficiency. Study-level results: Other subsets showed around 9.4-fold reductions, but Treg unique TCR beta sequences fell 75 to 100-fold in these patients.

Regulatory T cells were sorted from blood as CD4+ CD25-high CD127-low cells. The table came from immunoSEQ multiplex PCR; TCRdb's copy has only in-frame clones and leaves some out. The sample contains about 12,000 clones, roughly 95% of which appear only once. There are 14 residues in the CDR3. V gave up 2 bases and J gave up 6 bases, with 11 bases separating them. CDR1 is SGHRS and CDR2 is YFSETQ in the germline V gene. Notes on this clone: Antigen specificity is unknown.

This sample also appeared in a second study, on regulatory T cells. That report notes: The primer mix had 52 TRBV and 13 TRBJ primers.

The origin of this receptor is a human donor in good health. Sequenced input: CD127- CD25+ CD4+ Tregs sorted from blood. V gene TRBV5-1 combines with J gene TRBJ1-4; D is possibly TRBD1 (5 bases). Here the CDR3 reads CASSLGDWDEKLFF. DNA for the CDR3: TGCGCCAGCAGCTTAGGGGACTGGGATGAAAAACTGTTTTTT.